Sequencing of this T cell receptor (beta chain) was carried out in a study of early T cells in non-severe SARS-CoV-2 infection. Study-wide points: VDJdb matching favored anti-spike CD8 responses, missing private and CD4 specificities.

This clonotype has more than one count but fewer than ten. The antigen remains undetermined. This CDR3 comprises 15 residues. Trimming removed 4 bases from V and 2 bases from J, with 15 bases in between. Germline CDR1 is SGHRS and CDR2 is YFSETQ. Unique molecular identifier tags were affixed to discrete cDNA molecules. TCRdb used MiXCR to reprocess the 5' RACE reads, holding one entry per CDR3 protein. Seen here are around 40,000 distinct CDR3 sequences, 5.9% observed once, and the top ten hold 4.5% to 6%. The V and J genes are TRBV5-1 and TRBJ1-1, with D tentatively TRBD1 (6 bases). The receptor's source is an adult who was a healthcare worker with PCR-confirmed SARS-CoV-2 infection or an uninfected control (not recorded which). The sample consisted of whole blood. In DNA, the CDR3 is TGCGCCAGCAGCGCAACAGGGAATGGTAACACTGAAGCTTTCTTT. Its protein product is CASSATGNGNTEAFF.